The sequence of this T cell receptor (beta chain) was determined in a study of blood T cell repertoires in COVID-19. Only in-frame clones appear in the TCRdb table, and some are missing; sequencing was by immunoSEQ multiplex PCR. The sample yields roughly 99,000 clones, about four fifths seen once. The germline V gene has CDR1 GTSNPN and CDR2 SVGIG (reference sequence). The CDR3 is made up of 15 amino acids. Germline trimming cut 1 base from V and 4 bases from J; bases unmatched to any gene: 2. The sequence was obtained from a woman of 80 years or more with active or convalescent COVID-19. Sequenced input: peripheral blood. The V gene is TRBV30, the J gene TRBJ2-7, with 15 nucleotides matching TRBD2. The CDR3 reads CAWSAGLAGGYEQYF. Here the CDR3 DNA reads TGTGCCTGGAGTGCGGGACTAGCGGGGGGATACGAGCAGTACTTC.